A single sample is the source of the 26 T cell receptor beta chains below, sequenced in a study of neurological immune-mediated disorders. From the 5' RACE reads, TCRdb called clonotypes with MiXCR, one entry per CDR3 protein. The data contain 80,000 to 100,000 distinct CDR3 sequences, nearly 6% of them singletons. The time point: longitudinal time-point 2. The sample taken for sequencing was PBMCs. Receptor source: a woman in her sixties or seventies with multiple sclerosis.

There are many counts of this clonotype. The chain uses TRBV12-3 or TRBV12-4 and TRBJ2-7; TRBD1 matches at 9 bases. After removal of 6 bases from V and 5 bases from J, the junction contained 5 bases not matched to a gene. The CDR3 is 13 residues long. The DNA for the CDR3 is TGTGCCAGCAGCCACACAGGGGGCAACGAGCAGTACTTC. As protein: CASSHTGGNEQYF.

There are many counts of this clonotype. V is TRBV27 and J is TRBJ2-5, with D tentatively TRBD1 (6 bases). Germline V lookup: CDR1 MNHEY, CDR2 SMNVEV (reference sequence). V was cut by 5 bases and J by 5 bases, with 12 bases left in between. The CDR3 spans 13 residues. The CDR3 reads CASSHNRVETQYF. The CDR3 region has the DNA TGTGCCAGCAGTCACAACAGGGTTGAGACCCAGTACTTC.

In its sample, this clonotype was seen many times. The chain combines TRBV7-2 with TRBJ1-3, with 8 bases matching TRBD1. Germline V gene sequence: CDR1 SGHTA, CDR2 FQGNSA. The trim removed 4 bases at V and 2 bases at J, leaving 7 bases unmatched. CDR3 length: 16 residues. The CDR3 DNA follows: TGTGCCAGCAGCTGGAGACAGGGGCGGACTGGAAACACCATATATTTT. Residues: CASSWRQGRTGNTIYF.

This clonotype was seen many times. This chain connects TRBV7-2 to TRBJ2-7; D is unresolved. V was trimmed by 1 base and J by 2 bases, leaving 9 bases between them. The germline gives CDR1 SGHTA, CDR2 FQGNSA. This CDR3 region has 14 residues. CDR3 region: CASSLVGKPYEQYF. As DNA, the CDR3 is TGTGCCAGCAGCTTAGTGGGGAAGCCCTACGAGCAGTACTTC.

As for this clonotype: A junction boundary mismatches the germline segment, possibly from a read error. V is TRBV5-1 and J is TRBJ2-2; TRBD2 is a possible D gene (6 bases). CDR1 and CDR2 (germline): SGHRS, YFSETQ. The CDR3 has 15 residues. The CDR3 is CASARLDTNTVELFF. CDR3 DNA sequence: TGCGCCAGCGCTCGACTAGATACGAACACCGTGGAGCTGTTTTTT. The variable domain in full, completed from reference TRBV5-1 and TRBJ2-2, reads KAGVTQTPRYLIKTRGQQVTLSCSPISGHRSVSWYQQTPGQGLQFLFEYFSETQRNKGNFPGRFSGRQFSNSRSEMNVSTLELGDSALYLCASARLDTNTVELFFGEGSRLTVL.

In this sample, this clonotype turned up many times. The chain recombines TRBV5-1 with TRBJ2-5; perhaps TRBD2 as D (7 bases). Germline CDR1 is SGHRS and CDR2 is YFSETQ. The CDR3 contains 14 residues. V was cut by 4 bases and J by 5 bases, with 15 bases left in between. CDR3 coding DNA: TGCGCCAGCAGCGGGGGGGGCACCCAGGAGACCCAGTACTTC. It codes for CASSGGGTQETQYF.

This clonotype was counted only a few times. The rearrangement uses TRBV27 and TRBJ2-6, with D tentatively TRBD2 (6 bases). The germline gives CDR1 MNHEY, CDR2 SMNVEV (reference sequence). V was cut by 6 bases and J by 0 bases, with 18 bases left in between. The CDR3 spans 18 residues. The CDR3 region is CASSMAGGSLSGANVLTF. The CDR3 nucleotides are TGTGCCAGCAGCATGGCCGGGGGTAGCCTCTCTGGGGCCAACGTCCTGACTTTC.

By share, this clonotype ranks as medium-sized. V gene TRBV20-1 combines with J gene TRBJ2-3, with TRBD1 as a possible D gene (5 bases). CDR3 size: 13 residues. Germline loops: CDR1 DFQATT, CDR2 SNEGSKA (reference sequence). Trimming shortened V by 1 base and J by 6 bases, and 11 bases separated the two germline ends. In DNA form, the CDR3 reads TGCAGTGCTAGAGCGGCTGGGGCGGATACGCAGTATTTT. Its translation: CSARAAGADTQYF.

This clonotype occurred many times. V is TRBV28 and J is TRBJ2-1, with 7 positions matching TRBD2. J lost 7 bases, V lost 7 bases, and 10 bases had no gene match. The germline gives CDR1 MDHEN, CDR2 SYDVKM. CDR3 size: 14 residues. CDR3 in DNA: TGTGCCAGCACCTCCCCTCGACTAGCAAATGAGCAGTTCTTC. Protein product: CASTSPRLANEQFF.

This rearrangement joins TRBV3-1 to TRBJ2-5; perhaps TRBD2 as D (5 bases). In germline, CDR1 is LGHDT, CDR2 YNNKEL (reference sequence). CDR3 size: 15 residues. The germline V and J ends were trimmed by 4 bases and 2 bases, with 14 bases remaining between them. The CDR3 protein is CASSLRENLQETQYF. The CDR3 bases are TGTGCCAGCAGCCTCCGGGAAAACCTACAAGAGACCCAGTACTTC.

This clonotype was recorded many times. The rearrangement links TRBV9 to TRBJ1-1; D gene uncertain. The germline V gene has CDR1 SGDLS and CDR2 YYNGEE. This CDR3 is built from 15 residues. V was pared by 0 bases and J by 0 bases, with 9 bases between. Written as DNA, the CDR3 is TGTGCCAGCAGCGTAGTGGGCAGTTTGAACACTGAAGCTTTCTTT. This gives the protein CASSVVGSLNTEAFF.

This clonotype was seen more than once but under ten times. The rearrangement uses TRBV30 and TRBJ1-2; maybe TRBD1 (5 bases). Trimming shortened V by 5 bases and J by 5 bases, and 15 bases separated the two germline ends. The germline gives CDR1 GTSNPN, CDR2 SVGIG (reference sequence). CDR3 length: 13 amino acids. CDR3: CAWSNSGGYGYTF. The DNA for the CDR3 is TGTGCCTGGTCCAATTCTGGGGGTTATGGCTACACCTTC.

The genes are TRBV6-2 or TRBV6-3 and TRBJ1-2, with 7 nucleotides matching TRBD1. Germline V CDR1 and CDR2: MNHEY, SVGEGT. V shed 6 bases and J 6 bases; nucleotides not matched to a gene: 4. This CDR3 contains 12 residues. DNA for the CDR3: TGTGCCAGCAGGACAGGGAAGAATGGCTACACCTTC. This sequence encodes CASRTGKNGYTF.

In its sample, this clonotype was seen many times. The chain couples TRBV5-1 to TRBJ2-5; D uncertain. The CDR3 consists of 12 residues. Germline V CDR1 and CDR2: SGHRS, YFSETQ. The V end lost 3 bases, the J end lost 2 bases, and 5 bases lay between the germline ends. The CDR3 here is CASSYLQETQYF. For the CDR3, the DNA is TGCGCCAGCAGCTACCTACAAGAGACCCAGTACTTC. The complete variable domain, with remaining parts taken from reference TRBV5-1 and TRBJ2-5, reads KAGVTQTPRYLIKTRGQQVTLSCSPISGHRSVSWYQQTPGQGLQFLFEYFSETQRNKGNFPGRFSGRQFSNSRSEMNVSTLELGDSALYLCASSYLQETQYFGPGTRLLVL.

There are a few counts of this clonotype. The chain carries TRBV18 and TRBJ2-7; 8 bases map to TRBD1. V shed 6 bases and J 3 bases; nucleotides not matched to a gene: 10. The CDR3 covers 15 residues. CDR1 and CDR2 (germline): KGHSH, LQKENI. CDR3 DNA sequence: TGTGCCAGCTCCTTATCCGGGACAGGCCACTACGAGCAGTACTTC. This gives the protein CASSLSGTGHYEQYF.

This clonotype was found many times. The chain is built from TRBV7-7 and TRBJ2-5; either TRBD1 or TRBD2 may fit D (5 bases each). Between the trimmed V and J ends, which lost 5 bases and 2 bases, there was a span of 12 bases. This CDR3 contains 14 residues. Per the germline V gene, CDR1 is SSHAT and CDR2 is FNYEAQ (reference sequence). The CDR3 DNA reads TGTGCCAGCAGCCTCCGGGGCCGACAAGAGACCCAGTACTTC. Protein: CASSLRGRQETQYF.

This clonotype was counted many times. The rearrangement joins TRBV3-1 to TRBJ2-3; 9 nucleotides align to TRBD2. The ends lost 4 bases at V and 2 bases at J; junction bases unmatched: 7. The CDR3 loop spans 16 amino acids. Germline V gene data show CDR1 as LGHDT and CDR2 as YNNKEL (reference sequence). The chain's CDR3 is CASSPLAGTTTDTQYF. CDR3 nucleotides: TGTGCCAGCAGCCCGCTAGCGGGAACTACCACAGATACGCAGTATTTT.

This clonotype was picked up many times. The J gene is TRBJ2-1, the V gene TRBV3-1; TRBD2 is a possible D gene (5 bases). Germline loops: CDR1 LGHDT, CDR2 YNNKEL (reference sequence). Trimming shortened V by 4 bases and J by 7 bases, and 11 bases separated the two germline ends. CDR3 length equals 13 residues. CDR3 loop: CASSPSGVNEQFF. CDR3 DNA: TGTGCCAGCAGCCCCTCCGGGGTGAATGAGCAGTTCTTC.

This clonotype showed up many times. This rearrangement joins TRBV20-1 to TRBJ2-7; 12 bases agree with TRBD1. Germline V gives CDR1 DFQATT, CDR2 SNEGSKA (reference sequence). With V trimmed by 3 bases and J by 4 bases, 1 base remained unmatched. The CDR3 is 13 residues long. In DNA form, the CDR3 reads TGCAGTGCTAGGGGACAGGGGGCTTACGAGCAGTACTTC. It codes for CSARGQGAYEQYF.

In this sample, this clonotype turned up many times. The rearrangement uses TRBV6-5 and TRBJ1-2; the D gene is possibly TRBD1 (6 bases). Trimming took off 4 bases at V and 8 bases at J, with 14 bases between the two ends. This CDR3 region has 13 residues. The germline V gene has CDR1 MNHEY and CDR2 SVGAGI. The CDR3 bases are TGTGCCAGCAGTTTCGTACAGGGTTGGGGCTACACCTTC. It specifies CASSFVQGWGYTF.

This clonotype was detected many times. This chain joins TRBV5-5 and TRBJ1-5; TRBD1 agrees at 9 bases. Trimming at V came to 4 bases and at J to 5 bases, leaving 4 bases not matched to a gene. The germline gives CDR1 SGHKS, CDR2 YYEKEE (reference sequence). This CDR3 is built from 14 residues. Here the CDR3 reads CASSIRDRDQPQHF. The CDR3 nucleotides are TGTGCCAGCAGCATCCGGGACAGGGATCAGCCCCAGCATTTT.

This clonotype was detected ten times or more. The chain recombines TRBV5-1 with TRBJ1-1; D uncertain. Trimming removed 5 bases at V and 7 bases at J, with 9 bases between. Germline assignment: CDR1 SGHRS and CDR2 YFSETQ. The CDR3 has 11 residues. CDR3 DNA: TGCGCCAGCAGGCTGGGGTTTGAAGCTTTCTTT. This codes for CASRLGFEAFF.

The sample holds many counts of this clonotype. The J gene is TRBJ1-1, the V gene TRBV28, with D possibly matching TRBD1 (6 bases). The CDR3 covers 14 residues. V was clipped by 1 base and J by 6 bases, with 12 bases between them. Per the germline V gene, CDR1 is MDHEN and CDR2 is SYDVKM. For the CDR3, the DNA is TGTGCCAGCAGTTTATCACAGGGAATCGCTGAAGCTTTCTTT. This codes for CASSLSQGIAEAFF.

This clonotype was seen repeatedly, ten times or more. The gene calls are TRBV7-2 and TRBJ1-1; D is possibly TRBD1 (5 bases). This CDR3 has 16 amino acids. The germline V gene encodes CDR1 SGHTA and CDR2 FQGNSA. V was clipped by 5 bases and J by 4 bases, with 20 bases between them. The CDR3 spells CASSPTPRRTITEAFF. CDR3 in DNA: TGTGCCAGCAGCCCCACCCCCCGCAGGACAATCACTGAAGCTTTCTTT.

The sample holds many counts of this clonotype. The V call is TRBV7-2, the J call TRBJ2-1, with D possibly being TRBD2 (5 bases). The CDR3 is 13 residues long. The germline V gene has CDR1 SGHTA and CDR2 FQGNSA. V was trimmed by 3 bases and J by 6 bases, leaving 9 bases between them. The CDR3 region is CASSFGMGNEQFF. CDR3 DNA sequence: TGTGCCAGCAGCTTCGGGATGGGCAATGAGCAGTTCTTC.

This clonotype has ten or more counts. This chain connects TRBV20-1 to TRBJ1-6; D may be TRBD1 (5 bases). With 3 bases removed from V and 5 bases from J, the gap between germline ends came to 14 bases. Germline V gene sequence: CDR1 DFQATT, CDR2 SNEGSKA (reference sequence). The CDR3 is 15 amino acids. In DNA form, the CDR3 reads TGCAGTGCTAGTCCCAGGGCCGGTAATAATTCACCCCTCCACTTT. Its translation: CSASPRAGNNSPLHF.